This note documents a single T cell receptor beta chain sequence. Authors' data handling: Using reference gene primer amplification, nucleated cell counts were estimated. The assay was immunoSEQ multiplex PCR, and TCRdb's table has in-frame clones only and misses some. The DNA gave D and trimming, while V, J and clone size come from that table. The sample has about 58,000 clones; over 75% are singletons. This entry is derived from a study of blood T cell repertoires in COVID-19. Material for sequencing was peripheral blood. The clonotype comes from a man in his sixties with COVID-19, enrolled during active disease.

The CDR3 loop reads CASRRALLSYEQYF. The DNA of the CDR3 is TGTGCCAGCAGACGCGCCCTCCTCTCCTACGAGCAGTACTTC. This chain links TRBV5-8 with TRBJ2-7; no clear D gene. This CDR3 has 14 residues. V shed 5 bases and J shed 0 bases, with 12 bases lying between them. Looked up from germline, CDR1 is SGHTS and CDR2 is YDEGEE.